This TCR beta chain was recorded in a study of blood T cell repertoires in COVID-19. Study-wide context: PBMCs, B-cell-depleted T cells, or T cells were the source of the cDNA or gDNA that made up the material.

Donors in Cohort 3 who had recovered were those with two negative PCRs, healthcare professional clearance, or resolution of their symptoms. Germline loops: CDR1 MNHEY, CDR2 SMNVEV (reference sequence). The trim removed 4 bases at V and 0 bases at J, leaving 12 bases unmatched. The CDR3 covers 18 residues. Only in-frame clones appear in the TCRdb table, and some are missing; sequencing was by immunoSEQ multiplex PCR. Of roughly 270,000 clones in the sample, roughly 85% were seen once. The chain links TRBV27 to TRBJ2-7, with 10 bases matching TRBD2. This sequence originates from a woman aged 45-59 years who had recovered from COVID-19. The sequenced sample was PBMCs or T cells enriched from blood (not recorded which). CDR3 residues: CASSSPLRAGGSSYEQYF. CDR3 sequence (DNA): TGTGCCAGCAGTTCCCCGCTACGAGCGGGGGGGTCCTCCTACGAGCAGTACTTC.